This is a list of T cell receptor beta chains from one sample in a study of blood T cell repertoires in COVID-19. Some clones are missing from TCRdb's copy, which holds only in-frame ones; the method was immunoSEQ multiplex PCR. Counted here are about 110,000 clones, over 70% occurring once; the ten biggest clones make up around 6.7%. The specimen was peripheral blood. These TCRs come from a woman aged 45-60 years with acute or convalescent COVID-19. Each CDR3 is given with its conserved first and last residue. D genes are given only for firm matches. Clone sizes are given selectively: once, few, many, or a class where the clone is expanded.

>-|TRBV11-1|-|15|TRBJ2-7
TGTGCCAGCAGCTTAGGGCGGGGCAGAACCTACGAGCAGTACTTC
CASSLGRGRTYEQYF
>-|TRBV6-1|few|14|TRBJ1-1
TGTGCCAGCAGTGAAGATGGACATTATACTGAAGCTTTCTTT
CASSEDGHYTEAFF
>-|TRBV12-3/TRBV12-4|-|13|TRBJ2-1
TGTGCCAGCAGGATGAGCTCCTACAATGAGCAGTTCTTC
CASRMSSYNEQFF
>TRBD1|TRBV27|few|18|TRBJ1-5
TGTGCCAGCAGTCCCTCCTGGACAGGCCATAGGGGCAATCAGCCCCAGCATTTT
CASSPSWTGHRGNQPQHF
>TRBD1|TRBV10-3|few|13|TRBJ1-2
TGTGCCATCAGCTCCCAGGGGGCTGAAGGCTACACCTTC
CAISSQGAEGYTF
>-|TRBV7-9|-|14|TRBJ1-3
TGTGCCAGCAGACAGGGCGTCTCTGGAAACACCATATATTTT
CASRQGVSGNTIYF
>-|TRBV7-9|-|16|TRBJ1-2
TGTGCCAGCAGCTTGATAGGGGCCTCTTGGGGATATGGCTACACCTTC
CASSLIGASWGYGYTF
>-|TRBV19|few|14|TRBJ1-2
TGTGCCAGTAGTATGGTAGGACAGTATTATGGCTACACCTTC
CASSMVGQYYGYTF
>-|TRBV2|-|16|TRBJ1-4
TGTGCCAGCAGTGGGGCGGGGTTTGCAACTAATGAAAAACTGTTTTTT
CASSGAGFATNEKLFF
>TRBD2|TRBV19|-|15|TRBJ2-5
TGTGCCAGTGGCTCTAGCGGGGGCTTCCGGGAGACCCAGTACTTC
CASGSSGGFRETQYF
>TRBD2|TRBV6-5|few|15|TRBJ2-7
TGTGCCAGCAGTTTTAATAAGCGGGGGCCGTCTGGGCAGTACTTC
CASSFNKRGPSGQYF
>-|TRBV11-2|-|14|TRBJ2-5
TGTGCCAGCAGCTTAATGGTCGGGGAAGAGACCCAGTACTTC
CASSLMVGEETQYF
>-|TRBV18|-|14|TRBJ1-4
TGTGCCAGCTCACGGACAACTCAGGGGGAAAAACTGTTTTTT
CASSRTTQGEKLFF
>TRBD2|TRBV11-2|-|17|TRBJ2-7
TGTGCCAGCAGCTTGGGGACTAGCGGTGTTTTCTCCTACGAGCAGTACTTC
CASSLGTSGVFSYEQYF
>-|TRBV10-2|-|12|TRBJ2-7
TGCGCCAGCCGAGATTTTACCTACGAGCAGTACTTC
CASRDFTYEQYF
>TRBD1|TRBV5-1|-|15|TRBJ2-7
TGCGCCAGCAGCGGAGCAGGGGGCGCGGTCCACGAGCAGTACTTC
CASSGAGGAVHEQYF
>-|TRBV5-6|-|12|TRBJ2-1
TGTGCCAGCAGCTTCGCGGGGAATGAGCAGTTCTTC
CASSFAGNEQFF
>-|TRBV2|-|15|TRBJ2-3
TGTGCCAGCAGGACAGCACCGGGTTTCGGGGATACGCAGTATTTT
CASRTAPGFGDTQYF
>TRBD1|TRBV5-1|-|14|TRBJ1-3
TGCGCCAGCAGCGGGGGACAGGGGGAAAACACCATATATTTT
CASSGGQGENTIYF
>TRBD1|TRBV2|-|15|TRBJ1-1
TGTGCCAGCAGTGGACAGGGGACCATGAACACTGAAGCTTTCTTT
CASSGQGTMNTEAFF
>-|TRBV6-6|few|14|TRBJ1-5
TGTGCCAGCAGTTATGGGGGGGGAAATCAGCCCCAGCATTTT
CASSYGGGNQPQHF
>-|TRBV5-1|-|15|TRBJ1-1
TGCGCCAGCAGCTTGGACAGCACATATAACACTGAAGCTTTCTTT
CASSLDSTYNTEAFF
>-|TRBV19|few|15|TRBJ1-6
TGTGCCAGTACCTCGCGGGGCAGCTATAATTCACCCCTCCACTTT
CASTSRGSYNSPLHF
>-|TRBV3-1/TRBV3-2|-|14|TRBJ1-3
TGTGCCAGCAGCCAACGGTCCCCGTTAAACACCATATATTTT
CASSQRSPLNTIYF
>-|TRBV2|many|15|TRBJ2-3
TGTGCCAGCAGTGTGCGGGGTAGGGGCACAGATACGCAGTATTTT
CASSVRGRGTDTQYF
>TRBD1|TRBV6-1|-|14|TRBJ1-1
TGTGCCAGCAGTGACGGACAGGGAGACACTGAAGCTTTCTTT
CASSDGQGDTEAFF
>-|TRBV5-8|-|16|TRBJ1-5
TGTGCCAGCAGCTTGGATGGAACAGCTCTTAATCAGCCCCAGCATTTT
CASSLDGTALNQPQHF
>-|TRBV5-6|-|12|TRBJ1-1
TGTGCCAGCAGCCACCAGCGCACTGAAGCTTTCTTT
CASSHQRTEAFF
>TRBD2|TRBV4-1|-|18|TRBJ2-3
TGCGCCAGCAGCCAAGGGGTAGAGCGGGGGGCGTTCGTGGATACGCAGTATTTT
CASSQGVERGAFVDTQYF
>TRBD1|TRBV19|few|18|TRBJ1-5
TGTGCCAGTAGTAACCCCTCGGGACAGGGTTGGAGCAATCAGCCCCAGCATTTT
CASSNPSGQGWSNQPQHF
>TRBD1|TRBV19|-|14|TRBJ1-3
TGTGCCAGTAGTATGGACAGGAGGGGAAACACCATATATTTT
CASSMDRRGNTIYF
>TRBD1|TRBV11-3|-|15|TRBJ2-2
TGTGCCAGCAGCTGGGGGGACAGGAGGACCGGGGAGCTGTTTTTT
CASSWGDRRTGELFF
>-|TRBV19|-|14|TRBJ2-3
TGTGCCAGTAGTAAGTGGACAGCCCAAGATACGCAGTATTTT
CASSKWTAQDTQYF
>TRBD2|TRBV7-6|-|14|TRBJ2-5
TGTGCCAGCAGCTCAGCGGGAGGGCGTGAGACCCAGTACTTC
CASSSAGGRETQYF
>-|TRBV28|-|15|TRBJ1-3
TGTGCCAGCAGTTTAGGCAGGGTGAGAGGAAACACCATATATTTT
CASSLGRVRGNTIYF
>-|TRBV4-2|-|16|TRBJ1-4
TGTGCCAGCAGCCAAGAAGAAACGTTAGTGAATGAAAAACTGTTTTTT
CASSQEETLVNEKLFF
>-|TRBV10-3|few|14|TRBJ2-7
TGTGCCATCAGTGAGTCAAGCCTGAGTCAGGGCCAATACTTC
CAISESSLSQGQYF
>TRBD2|TRBV4-1|-|15|TRBJ2-5
TGCGCCAGCAGCCAAGATGAGGGACTAGCAGAGACCCAGTACTTC
CASSQDEGLAETQYF
>-|TRBV5-8|-|17|TRBJ1-1
TGTGCCAGCAGCTTGGAGCGGGACCGGAATCTGAACACTGAAGCCTTCTTT
CASSLERDRNLNTEAFF
>TRBD1|TRBV5-1|-|14|TRBJ1-1
TGCGCCAGCAGCTTACAGGGGGCGAACACTGAAGCTTTCTTT
CASSLQGANTEAFF
>-|TRBV6-6|-|13|TRBJ2-7
TGTGCCAGCAGACGACAGGTCAGCTGGGAGCAGTACTTC
CASRRQVSWEQYF
>-|TRBV10-1|-|12|TRBJ1-1
TGCGCCAGCAGTGGCTCCGGGGCTGAAGCTTTCTTT
CASSGSGAEAFF
>TRBD1|TRBV3-1/TRBV3-2|-|14|TRBJ2-1
TGTGCCAGCAGCTATCACGGGACAGACAATGAGCAGTTCTTC
CASSYHGTDNEQFF
>-|TRBV6-5|once|15|TRBJ1-1
TGTGCCAGCAGTTACTCGACTCTAGTGGGCACTGAAGCTTTCTTT
CASSYSTLVGTEAFF
>-|TRBV20-1|-|12|TRBJ2-4
TGCAGTGCTAGTTGGCAGAAAAACATTCAGTACTTC
CSASWQKNIQYF
>-|TRBV4-1|-|15|TRBJ1-2
TGCGCCAGCAGCCAAGACGGAGGAGATGGCTATGGCTACACCTTC
CASSQDGGDGYGYTF
>-|TRBV3-1/TRBV3-2|-|14|TRBJ1-2
TGTGCCAGCAGCCAAGGTCTGGGGGGGATCGGCTACACCTTC
CASSQGLGGIGYTF
>TRBD2|TRBV9|-|13|TRBJ2-3
TGTGCCAGCCAACTAGCGGGGACAGATACGCAGTATTTT
CASQLAGTDTQYF